This T cell receptor beta chain was identified in a study of regulatory T cells in long-lasting Graves disease. Study outcomes and limitations: New patients shared fewer public clonotypes (approximately 970) than persistent patients did (fewer than 3,000).

Germline-derived CDR1 and CDR2 are LNHDA and SQIVND (reference sequence). The CDR3 contains 15 residues. V was clipped by 0 bases and J by 7 bases, with 13 bases between them. Time point defined: persistent/refractory GD, antithyroid drugs over 5 years with positive TRAb. Making the TCR library involved RNA that had been extracted from PBMCs. Arm-PCR of CDR3 regions and iRepertoire HTBI primers were the basis on which TCR beta libraries were built. TCRdb recomputed calls from the multiplex PCR reads with MiXCR, one row per CDR3 protein. The sample carries approximately 400,000 distinct CDR3 sequences, under 25% recorded once. Concerning this clonotype: Antigen unknown.

The V and J genes are TRBV19 and TRBJ1-5, with a tentative D call TRBD1 (6 bases). The sample consisted of peripheral blood mononuclear cells (PBMCs), taken when the disease was refractory, from a patient treated with antithyroid drugs. This TCR was recovered from a female donor with Graves disease. The CDR3 is CASSIEGRGRQPQHF. DNA for the CDR3: TGTGCCAGTAGTATAGAAGGCAGGGGAAGGCAGCCCCAGCATTTT. Using reference TRBV19 and TRBJ1-5 for the parts outside the CDR3, the full variable domain is DGGITQSPKYLFRKEGQNVTLSCEQNLNHDAMYWYRQDPGQGLRLIYYSQIVNDFQKGDIAEGYSVSREKKESFPLTVTSAQKNPTAFYLCASSIEGRGRQPQHFGDGTRLSIL.